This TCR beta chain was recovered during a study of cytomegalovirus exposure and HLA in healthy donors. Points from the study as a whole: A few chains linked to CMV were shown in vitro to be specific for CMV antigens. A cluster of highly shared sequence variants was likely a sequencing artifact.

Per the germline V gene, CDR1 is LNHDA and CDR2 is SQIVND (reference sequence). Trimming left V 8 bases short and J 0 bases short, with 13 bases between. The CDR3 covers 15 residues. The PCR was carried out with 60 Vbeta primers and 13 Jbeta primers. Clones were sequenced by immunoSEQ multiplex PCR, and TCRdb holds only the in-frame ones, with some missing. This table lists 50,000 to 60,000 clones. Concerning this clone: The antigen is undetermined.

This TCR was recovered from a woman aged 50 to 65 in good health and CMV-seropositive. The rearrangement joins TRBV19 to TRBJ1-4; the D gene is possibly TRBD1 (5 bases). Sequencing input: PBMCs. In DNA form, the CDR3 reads TGTGCCAGTGGGACGGGAGGTGCAACTAATGAAAAACTGTTTTTT. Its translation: CASGTGGATNEKLFF. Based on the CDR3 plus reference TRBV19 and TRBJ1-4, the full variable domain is DGGITQSPKYLFRKEGQNVTLSCEQNLNHDAMYWYRQDPGQGLRLIYYSQIVNDFQKGDIAEGYSVSREKKESFPLTVTSAQKNPTAFYLCASGTGGATNEKLFFGSGTQLSVL.